This TCR beta chain came from a study of T cell repertoires in cytomegalovirus infection. Study summary: CMV epitopes that were recently identified and HLA-C-restricted were used alongside well-studied HLA-B-restricted ones.

This CDR3 region has 16 residues. Germline V gene data show CDR1 as SGHVS and CDR2 as FNYEAQ. Trimming cost V 5 bases and J 4 bases; bases outside gene matches: 12. Study-level points and caveats: CMV-specific HLA-C-restricted TCR beta clonotypes dominated the ex vivo response. Carriage of CMV together with the relevant HLA was identifiable through cumulative public TCR beta family frequency.

As to this clonotype: Antigen unknown.

TCRdb redid the calling of the reads with MiXCR, one entry per CDR3 protein. Counted here are approximately 340,000 distinct CDR3 sequences, 25% to 35% occurring once; the ten biggest clones make up 20%. Material: cultured PBMCs, obtained from culture after CMV antigen stimulation. The chain combines TRBV7-6 with TRBJ2-7, with TRBD1 matching 9 bases. The TCR comes from a human donor in good health (CMV status not recorded). Some clones in this sample may be carry-over from other donors' samples. The CDR3 protein is CASSPTSGTGFYEQYF. The CDR3 DNA follows: TGTGCCAGCAGCCCTACCTCCGGGACAGGGTTTTACGAGCAGTACTTC.